The 29 T cell receptor beta chains listed next were all sequenced from one sample in a study of neurological immune-mediated disorders (dated by TCRdb to between 2018 and 2021). Library preparation used 5' RACE. Sequenced on an Illumina HiSeq 2500. Starting from the raw public reads, TCRdb applied fastp trimming at Q25, assembled clones with MiXCR and retained in-frame beta chains. Here each entry gathers all rows of one CDR3 protein and keeps the most common genes and DNA. For this sample there are approximately 74,000 distinct CDR3 sequences; around 5.2% appear just once. The ten largest clonotypes hold around 7% of the sample. The sample taken for sequencing was PBMCs. The receptors shown here come from a man aged 18 to 30 with multiple sclerosis.

This clonotype occurred a few times. A much larger clone differs by one base, so this may be a read error. This chain connects TRBV5-4 to TRBJ2-7; D uncertain. Trimming took 3 bases from V and 0 from J, leaving 7 bases between them. The CDR3 length is 13 residues. The germline CDR1 and CDR2 sequences are SGHNT and YYREEE (reference sequence). In DNA form, the CDR3 reads TGTGCCAGCAGCTGGGAAGGCTCCTACGAGCAGTACTTC. Translating gives CASSWEGSYEQYF. The full variable domain, completed using reference TRBV5-4 and TRBJ2-7, is ETGVTQSPTHLIKTRGQQVTLRCSSQSGHNTVSWYQQALGQGPQFIFQYYREEENGRGNFPPRFSGLQFPNYSSELNVNALELDDSALYLCASSWEGSYEQYFGPGTRLTVT.

This clonotype has at least ten counts. The rearrangement uses TRBV5-5 and TRBJ2-5, with TRBD1 matching 7 bases. The CDR3 spans 15 residues. V dropped 4 bases and J dropped 5; count of bases not matched to a gene: 11. CDR1 is SGHKS and CDR2 is YYEKEE in the germline V gene (reference sequence). This CDR3 reads CASSPRDSLGETQYF. DNA for the CDR3: TGTGCCAGCAGCCCCCGGGACAGCCTAGGGGAGACCCAGTACTTC.

This clonotype has a count of ten or more. The genes are TRBV5-6 and TRBJ1-3; the D is unclear. With 3 bases removed from V and 2 bases from J, the gap between germline ends came to 0 bases. Looked up from germline, CDR1 is SGHDT and CDR2 is YYEEEE. The CDR3 runs to 11 residues. The CDR3 DNA is TGTGCCAGCAGCTCTGGAAACACCATATATTTT. This sequence encodes CASSSGNTIYF.

In this sample, this clonotype turned up many times. The chain employs TRBV20-1 and TRBJ1-6; D may be TRBD1 (5 bases). The CDR3 totals 15 residues. V lost 4 bases, J lost 9 bases, and 19 bases lay in between. CDR1 and CDR2 (germline): DFQATT, SNEGSKA (reference sequence). This CDR3 is CSAMVGGTGSSPLHF. In DNA form, the CDR3 reads TGCAGTGCTATGGTCGGGGGGACTGGAAGTTCACCCCTCCACTTT.

This clonotype was counted a few times. Just one base apart from a much larger clone, this may be a read error. The chain links TRBV10-3 to TRBJ1-5; maybe TRBD1 (5 bases). The germline V gene encodes CDR1 ENHRY and CDR2 SYGVKD. The CDR3 is 14 residues long. This CDR3 is CAISVGVSGQPQNF. The DNA for the CDR3 is TGTGCCATCAGTGTAGGGGTCTCGGGCCAGCCCCAGAATTTT.

This clonotype was detected many times. This chain connects TRBV24-1 to TRBJ1-5; D gene ambiguous. This CDR3 is 14 amino acids long. CDR1 is KGHDR, CDR2 SFDVKD, per germline. Trimming took 2 bases from V and 4 from J, leaving 8 bases between them. The CDR3 sequence is CATSDSGRNQPQHF. As DNA, the CDR3 is TGTGCCACCAGTGATTCCGGGAGGAATCAGCCCCAGCATTTT.

The chain carries TRBV5-1 and TRBJ2-1, with 12 bases that match TRBD2. Germline V gene lookup returns CDR1 SGHRS and CDR2 YFSETQ. V was pared by 0 bases and J by 8 bases, with 9 bases of the junction left unmatched. The CDR3 extends over 17 amino acids. The CDR3 region is CASSLGLAGALSDEQFF. The CDR3 bases are TGCGCCAGCAGCTTGGGACTAGCGGGGGCCCTTTCTGATGAGCAGTTCTTC. Variable domain in full (rest from reference TRBV5-1 and TRBJ2-1): KAGVTQTPRYLIKTRGQQVTLSCSPISGHRSVSWYQQTPGQGLQFLFEYFSETQRNKGNFPGRFSGRQFSNSRSEMNVSTLELGDSALYLCASSLGLAGALSDEQFFGPGTRLTVL.

This clonotype was detected many times. This rearrangement joins TRBV7-8 to TRBJ2-3, with 10 bases fitting TRBD1. The germline gives CDR1 SGHVS, CDR2 FQNEAQ. The CDR3 covers 16 residues. V was clipped by 6 bases and J by 1 base; unmatched bases: 7. CDR3 in DNA: TGTGCCAGCAGTAGAGGGACAGGGGTTCGCACAGATACGCAGTATTTT. Translating it yields CASSRGTGVRTDTQYF.

This clonotype was seen a few times. Since a much larger clone is just one base distant, this may be a read error. This chain links TRBV14 with TRBJ1-1, with D uncertain. The CDR3 contains 12 residues. Germline values: CDR1 SGHDN, CDR2 FVKESK. The CDR3 loop reads CVSSQSGNWAFF. For the CDR3, the DNA is TGTGTCAGCAGCCAGAGTGGGAATTGGGCTTTCTTT.

This clonotype has ten or more counts. J is TRBJ2-3 and V is TRBV20-1, with 13 positions matching TRBD2. Germline CDR1 reads DFQATT; CDR2 reads SNEGSKA (reference sequence). The CDR3 is 17 amino acids. The ends lost 0 bases at V and 2 bases at J; junction bases unmatched: 5. Written as DNA, the CDR3 is TGCAGTGCTAGAGATGGACTAGCGGGAGCTGACACAGATACGCAGTATTTT. It translates to CSARDGLAGADTDTQYF.

This clonotype was seen repeatedly, ten times or more. The chain joins TRBV25-1 to TRBJ1-2; maybe TRBD1 (5 bases). CDR3 length: 14 amino acids. Per germline, CDR1 MGHDK and CDR2 SYGVNS. V lost 8 bases, J lost 3 bases, and 16 bases lay in between. CDR3 residues: CASHAGGVYYGYTF. The CDR3 DNA is TGTGCCAGCCATGCTGGGGGAGTCTACTATGGCTACACCTTC.

This clonotype was seen at least ten times. The chain combines TRBV5-1 with TRBJ1-1; D call uncertain. The CDR3 contains 14 residues. CDR1 is SGHRS, CDR2 YFSETQ, per germline. Trimming pared 1 base from V and 10 bases from J, leaving 17 bases between. The CDR3 sequence is CASSLFSGEIRAFF. The CDR3 nucleotides are TGCGCCAGCAGCTTGTTTTCTGGGGAGATCCGAGCTTTCTTT.

The table lists this clonotype with a few counts. A much larger clone lies one base from this, so it may be a read error. The rearrangement joins TRBV5-1 to TRBJ2-1; D not resolved. Germline assignment: CDR1 SGHRS and CDR2 YFSETQ. V lost 4 bases, J lost 3 bases, and 8 bases lay in between. The CDR3 contains 13 residues. This chain's CDR3 is CASSGRGYNEQFF. The CDR3 DNA reads TGCGCCAGCAGCGGTAGAGGCTACAATGAGCAGTTCTTC. Complete variable domain (other parts from reference TRBV5-1 and TRBJ2-1): KAGVTQTPRYLIKTRGQQVTLSCSPISGHRSVSWYQQTPGQGLQFLFEYFSETQRNKGNFPGRFSGRQFSNSRSEMNVSTLELGDSALYLCASSGRGYNEQFFGPGTRLTVL.

Many counts were recorded for this clonotype. The chain is built from TRBV20-1 and TRBJ2-7; 8 bases are a match to TRBD2. This CDR3 has 12 residues. The germline gives CDR1 DFQATT, CDR2 SNEGSKA (reference sequence). This CDR3 reads CRVSGAYYEQYF. CDR3 nucleotide sequence: TGCAGGGTTAGCGGGGCATACTACGAGCAGTACTTC.

This clonotype was observed at least ten times. V gene TRBV5-1 combines with J gene TRBJ2-5, with 9 bases fitting TRBD2. Germline V gene lookup returns CDR1 SGHRS and CDR2 YFSETQ. CDR3 length: 14 residues. J was trimmed by 2 bases and V by 6 bases; bases with no gene match: 5. The CDR3, as DNA: TGCGCCAGCAAGTGGCGGGGGGGACAAGAGACCCAGTACTTC. It translates to CASKWRGGQETQYF.

Details on this clonotype: A much larger clone lies a single base off, so this may be a read error. This sequence joins TRBV20-1 and TRBJ2-1; the D is unclear. Germline CDR1 reads DFQATT; CDR2 reads SNEGSKA (reference sequence). V shed 3 bases and J shed 5 bases, with 11 bases lying between them. The CDR3 is 13 amino acids. The DNA of the CDR3 is TGCAGTGCTAGTCAAGCGACGAACAATGAGCAGTTCTTC. Its translation: CSASQATNNEQFF.

This clonotype was recorded many times. This chain joins TRBV5-1 and TRBJ2-7; 9 bases match TRBD2. The trim removed 4 bases at V and 5 bases at J, leaving 13 bases unmatched. CDR1 is SGHRS and CDR2 is YFSETQ in the germline V gene. This CDR3 is 16 amino acids long. CDR3 in DNA: TGCGCCAGCAGCGTTACCCCGCGCGGGGGGGAGAACGAGCAGTACTTC. Translation gives CASSVTPRGGENEQYF.

This clonotype came up a few times. An end of the junction differs from the germline gene, which may be a read error. V usage is TRBV20-1 and J usage is TRBJ1-5, with D perhaps TRBD1 (6 bases). Germline values: CDR1 DFQATT, CDR2 SNEGSKA (reference sequence). The CDR3 totals 14 residues. The CDR3 nucleotides are TGCAGTGCTAGAGCAGGACAGACGAATCAGCCCCAGAATTTT. Amino acid sequence: CSARAGQTNQPQNF.

This clonotype was found many times. The chain employs TRBV20-1 and TRBJ2-3; 7 bases are a match to TRBD1. Germline CDR1 and CDR2: DFQATT and SNEGSKA (reference sequence). This CDR3 comprises 13 residues. V dropped 5 bases and J dropped 3; count of bases not matched to a gene: 5. The CDR3 DNA reads TGCAGTGCTCTTCCGACAGGGACAGATACGCAGTATTTT. It specifies CSALPTGTDTQYF.

This clonotype was counted many times. V is TRBV6-2 or TRBV6-3 and J is TRBJ2-7; 9 bases are a match to TRBD1. There are 16 residues in the CDR3. Losses at the gene ends were 2 bases for V and 0 bases for J; bases not matched to a gene: 5. Germline CDR1 and CDR2: MNHEY and SVGEGT. The CDR3 nucleotides are TGTGCCAGCAGTTACCCGATGGGACAGGGCTCCTACGAGCAGTACTTC. Its protein is CASSYPMGQGSYEQYF.

There are many counts of this clonotype. CDR3 protein: CSARRSGYTGELFF. For the CDR3, the DNA is TGCAGTGCTAGACGCAGCGGTTACACCGGGGAGCTGTTTTTT. V and J are TRBV20-1 and TRBJ2-2, with TRBD2 as a possible D gene (5 bases). Per germline, CDR1 DFQATT and CDR2 SNEGSKA (reference sequence). With 2 bases removed from V and 3 bases from J, the gap between germline ends came to 10 bases. The CDR3 is 14 amino acids.

This clonotype was recorded many times. The V and J genes are TRBV25-1 and TRBJ2-1; D is unclear. Germline V gene data show CDR1 as MGHDK and CDR2 as SYGVNS. CDR3 length: 16 amino acids. The V end was cut by 1 base, the J end by 0 bases, with 10 bases between. As DNA, the CDR3 is TGTGCCAGCAGTGAATTCAGTTACAGCTCCTACAATGAGCAGTTCTTC. It translates to CASSEFSYSSYNEQFF.

This clonotype was picked up many times. V usage is TRBV6-6 and J usage is TRBJ1-1, with D possibly TRBD1 on 6 matching bases. Trimming stripped 5 bases from V and 3 bases from J, with 13 bases between. CDR3 size: 14 residues. Looked up from germline, CDR1 is MNHNY and CDR2 is SVGAGI (reference sequence). The CDR3 DNA follows: TGTGCCAGCAGTGGGACAACTTGGGACACTGAAGCTTTCTTT. The encoded protein is CASSGTTWDTEAFF.

Regarding this clonotype: Being one base from a much bigger clone, this may be a read error. The DNA of the CDR3 is TGTGTCAGCAGCTTACAGTGGAACACTGAAGCTTTCTTT. Translated: CVSSLQWNTEAFF. V usage is TRBV12-3 or TRBV12-4 and J usage is TRBJ1-1; unclear D gene. The CDR3 is made up of 13 amino acids.

This clonotype appeared many times. The rearrangement links TRBV7-3 to TRBJ2-3; TRBD2 is a possible D gene (5 bases). The CDR3 length is 15 residues. The V end lost 4 bases, the J end lost 6 bases, and 17 bases lay between the germline ends. Germline CDR1 is SGHTA and CDR2 is FQGTGA. The CDR3 sequence: CASSSGLGDWDTQYF. CDR3 DNA sequence: TGTGCCAGCAGCTCAGGACTTGGGGATTGGGATACGCAGTATTTT. The full variable domain, its missing parts supplied by reference TRBV7-3 and TRBJ2-3, is GAGVSQTPSNKVTEKGKYVELRCDPISGHTALYWYRQSLGQGPEFLIYFQGTGAADDSGLPNDRFFAVRPEGSVSTLKIQRTERGDSAVYLCASSSGLGDWDTQYFGPGTRLTVL.

This clonotype was seen many times. This sequence joins TRBV7-9 and TRBJ1-5, with D uncertain. Germline V lookup: CDR1 SEHNR, CDR2 FQNEAQ (reference sequence). The CDR3 runs to 12 residues. V was shortened by 3 bases and J by 2 bases, with 2 bases between the two germline ends. CDR3 sequence: CASSFGNQPQHF. In DNA form, the CDR3 reads TGTGCCAGCAGCTTCGGCAATCAGCCCCAGCATTTT.

This clonotype occurred many times. The chain is built from TRBV5-1 and TRBJ1-2; possible D gene TRBD1, 5 bases. The CDR3 sequence is 11 residues long. The V and J ends lost 8 bases and 4 bases respectively, with 9 bases between them. Germline CDR1 is SGHRS and CDR2 is YFSETQ. CDR3: CASQGGYGYTF. As DNA, the CDR3 is TGCGCCAGTCAGGGTGGCTATGGCTACACCTTC.

This clonotype was recorded a few times. Germline is not matched at one junction end, which may reflect a read error. The chain employs TRBV7-2 and TRBJ2-6, with D possibly matching TRBD1 (6 bases). The CDR3 extends over 18 amino acids. Germline CDR1 SGHTA, CDR2 FQGNSA. The CDR3 sequence is CASSLAFGGASGAKVLTF. In DNA form, the CDR3 reads TGTGCCAGCAGCTTAGCGTTTGGGGGCGCCTCTGGGGCCAAAGTCCTGACTTTC.

This clonotype was counted many times. This chain links TRBV28 with TRBJ2-2; TRBD2 might be the D (5 bases). The germline CDR1 and CDR2 sequences are MDHEN and SYDVKM. The CDR3 spans 12 residues. Trimming cost V 3 bases and J 6 bases, with 5 bases left between them. For the CDR3, the DNA is TGTGCCAGCAGTTTGAGGGCCGGGGAGCTGTTTTTT. Translated: CASSLRAGELFF.